Sequencing of this TCR beta chain was carried out in a study of tumor and adjacent non-tumor tissue in lung cancer. RNA was extracted from bulk tissue without any cell sorting. Germline CDR1 and CDR2: MNHNS and SASEGT. CDR3 size: 12 residues. V was pared by 5 bases and J by 4 bases, with 8 bases between. Three rounds of nested PCR, following a modified ARM-PCR protocol, produced the TCRbeta library. TCRdb itself ran the multiplex PCR reads through MiXCR, one entry per CDR3 protein. The profile shows under 150,000 distinct CDR3 sequences, around two thirds of them singletons. This sequence was found in a man aged 60 to 75 with small cell lung cancer. V gene TRBV6-1 combines with J gene TRBJ1-2; D unresolved. The sequencing input was lung tumor tissue. CDR3 nucleotide sequence: TGTGCCAGCAGTCCACGACCCTATGGCTACACCTTC. Translated: CASSPRPYGYTF.